This record looks at one TCR beta chain sequence and its context. Its antigen is currently not known. Qualities for individual bases were not recorded, and no much larger clone is one base off. This sample is part of a study of T cell responses to AZD1222 COVID-19 vaccine (dated by TCRdb to the early 2020s). As for the study more broadly: AZD1222 recipients with second doses at about 4 weeks or about 12 weeks were pooled, because spike-specific TCR depth and breadth did not differ between schedules. Trial participants were enrolled into age subgroups of 18-55, 56-69 and 70-plus years, which contained around 150, 28 and 57 TCR-sequenced participants, respectively. A total of 230 to 250 trial participants underwent TCR sequencing, of whom about 200 received two doses of AZD1222 and 26 received two doses of the MenACWY control vaccine.

Counted from cysteine to phenylalanine, this CDR3 has 14 amino acids. Only the CDR3 part of the read is kept: 42 bases, read in frame from the first base. As encoded in the germline V gene, CDR1 is MRHNA while CDR2 is SNTAGT. Trimming removed 4 bases from V and 4 bases from J; the gene matches leave 2 bases unexplained. The CDR3 regions of human TCRbeta chains were subjected to immunosequencing. In the source study's methods: Repertoire TCRs were matched against a reference library of SARS-CoV-2-specific TCRs generated with the MIRA antigen-specificity platform. Breadth meant the fraction of unique TCRs that were SARS-CoV-2-associated, whereas depth meant the fraction of total T cells that were SARS-CoV-2-associated. Using the MIRA data, each spike-specific TCR was assigned both to the spike region to which the TCR was reactive and to a CD4 or CD8 class. Log10-transformed breadth and depth values were compared by one-way ANOVA with Sidak's multiple comparisons tests. TCRdb re-hosts the immuneACCESS table, in-frame sequences only. Its copies lack some clones; in the studies checked, an unresolved V gene accounts for under half of them, and the cause for the rest is not known. The V and J calls and clone size were taken over from that table, and D and trimming were inferred from the DNA. The sample table shows 65,000 to 80,000 clones, and roughly nine tenths are seen once. 3.5% to 5% of the sample belongs to the ten largest clones.

The time point label for this specimen denotes: baseline before first vaccination. The vaccinee samples were drawn from two UK trials, COV001 and COV002, one of which was a single-blind randomized controlled phase 2/3 trial testing AZD1222 (ChAdOx1 nCoV-19) in healthy adults. For TCRbeta chain sequencing, PBMC samples from trial participants were taken at day 0 and at day 28 after the second dose. Study-wide findings and limitations: A significant rise in spike-specific TCR breadth and depth was observed after two AZD1222 doses relative to day 0 and relative to MenACWY recipients. Vaccine-associated CD4 TCRs spanned the whole spike protein, with dominant responses in regions 160-218 and 743-854. Epitopes outside the regions mutated in the B.1.351 and B.1.1.7 variants were reportedly recognized by nearly half of the unique spike-specific TCRs. Because no samples from the day 14 peak response were available, repertoires could be characterized only after the peak T cell response. The 56-69-year group was small, and its depth increase did not reach significance, likely because of low power. Conclusions about previously exposed vaccinees were limited because only five to seven AZD1222 recipients were SARS-CoV-2 seropositive at baseline. Most participants were white British and females outnumbered males, and the authors suggested that clonal diversity may have been underestimated.

This receptor was obtained from an adult in good health. Sample: peripheral blood, taken on day 0 of AZD1222 vaccination. The chain uses TRBV6-4 and TRBJ2-2; 8 nucleotides in the junction match TRBD1. The CDR3 protein sequence reads: CASSGQGSTGELFF. The bases read TGTGCCAGCAGTGGACAGGGGAGCACCGGGGAGCTGTTTTTT.